The 9 T cell receptor beta chains reported below all come from one sample, sequenced in a study of blood T cell repertoires in COVID-19. Sequenced by immunoSEQ multiplex PCR; TCRdb stores in-frame clones only, minus some. This sample has 300,000 to 400,000 clones, with approximately 88% found just once. The source material was PBMCs or T cells enriched from blood (not recorded which). These receptors all come from a woman in her twenties or thirties with acute COVID-19.

This chain joins TRBV29-1 and TRBJ2-5; possible D gene TRBD1, 6 bases. V shed 8 bases and J shed 2 bases, with 9 bases lying between them. The CDR3 is 11 residues long. Per germline, CDR1 SQVTM and CDR2 ANQGSEA. This CDR3 is CSFRGQETQYF. Here the CDR3 DNA reads TGCAGCTTCAGGGGTCAAGAGACCCAGTACTTC.

The CDR3 DNA reads TGTGCCACCAGTGCTCCAACCGGGACAATCTGGGAGCTGTTTTTT. It codes for CATSAPTGTIWELFF. The chain couples TRBV24-1 to TRBJ2-2, with D possibly matching TRBD1 (6 bases). The germline V and J ends were trimmed by 5 bases and 9 bases, with 18 bases remaining between them. The length of the CDR3 is 15 residues. Per the germline V gene, CDR1 is KGHDR and CDR2 is SFDVKD.

The V call is TRBV7-7, the J call TRBJ1-5; 7 nucleotides agree with TRBD1. The germline V gene has CDR1 SSHAT and CDR2 FNYEAQ (reference sequence). The CDR3 length is 17 residues. With 4 bases clipped from V and 4 bases from J, the junction kept 13 bases outside the gene matches. CDR3 residues: CASSSRGGAGSNQPQHF. The DNA for the CDR3 is TGTGCCAGCAGCTCGAGAGGGGGCGCGGGGTCTAATCAGCCCCAGCATTTT.

This clone was seen once. The gene calls are TRBV14 and TRBJ2-7; D is perhaps TRBD1 (6 bases). Germline CDR1 and CDR2: SGHDN and FVKESK. The CDR3 extends over 13 amino acids. V dropped 2 bases and J dropped 6 bases, with 11 bases sitting between them. CDR3 DNA: TGTGCCAGCAGCCAAACAGGGTTACTCGAGCAGTACTTC. Protein product: CASSQTGLLEQYF.

The chain recombines TRBV29-1 with TRBJ2-7; no reliable D call. Germline loops: CDR1 SQVTM, CDR2 ANQGSEA. The CDR3 has 14 amino acids. Trimming stripped 3 bases from V and 2 bases from J, with 14 bases between. In DNA, the CDR3 is TGCAGCGTTGAGAGAGAGAGCTTCCCCTACGAGCAGTACTTC. This translates into CSVERESFPYEQYF.

V gene TRBV4-1 combines with J gene TRBJ2-2; D perhaps matches TRBD1 (6 bases). The CDR3 consists of 15 residues. With 4 bases removed from V and 3 bases from J, the gap between germline ends came to 12 bases. Germline CDR1 MGHRA, CDR2 YSYEKL. Written as DNA, the CDR3 is TGCGCCAGCAGCCCCAGGGGTACGGACACCGGGGAGCTGTTTTTT. This translates into CASSPRGTDTGELFF.

This chain connects TRBV2 to TRBJ1-2, with D perhaps TRBD1 (6 bases). Trimming removed 3 bases from V and 4 bases from J, with 9 bases in between. CDR1 is SNHLY, CDR2 FYNNEI, per germline. CDR3 length: 13 amino acids. CDR3 region: CASSEGAVYGYTF. The CDR3 DNA reads TGTGCCAGCAGTGAGGGGGCGGTCTATGGCTACACCTTC.

CDR3 in amino acids: CASSDWDRYEQYF. The CDR3 DNA is TGTGCCAGCAGTGACTGGGACAGATACGAGCAGTACTTC. The chain joins TRBV2 to TRBJ2-7, with TRBD1 identical over 7 bases. CDR1 and CDR2 from the germline V gene are SNHLY and FYNNEI. J was trimmed by 4 bases and V by 3 bases; bases with no gene match: 3. This CDR3 spans 13 amino acids.

In this sample, this clone turned up once. The chain joins TRBV29-1 to TRBJ2-7; 8 bases line up with TRBD1. The CDR3 extends over 15 amino acids. Germline V CDR1 and CDR2: SQVTM, ANQGSEA. The ends lost 0 bases at V and 0 bases at J; junction bases unmatched: 4. The CDR3 is CSVEDPGGPSYEQYF. Here the CDR3 DNA reads TGCAGCGTTGAAGACCCAGGGGGCCCCTCCTACGAGCAGTACTTC.